The following is a T cell receptor beta chain sequence with its context. Its target is not known. The data originate from a study of vaccination effects on CD4 cells after COVID-19. Study as a whole: Each participant was given two doses of one vaccine (BNT162b2 or mRNA-1273).

V lost 1 base and J 3 bases, leaving 12 bases between the germline ends. Germline V gene lookup returns CDR1 SGHTA and CDR2 FQGNSA. CDR3 length: 15 residues. Antigen-specific CD4+ T cells expanded by the ViraFEST assay with viral peptide pools were then sequenced. Once cultured for around 11 days, the cells underwent separation to obtain CD4+ T cells. Previously uninfected by SARS-CoV-2, the vaccine recipients also showed negative nucleocapsid antibodies. Broader study findings: The study, lacking early post-infection timepoints, had few convalescent patients. Marked clonal contraction of both clone types appeared late after vaccination.

Here immunoSEQ multiplex PCR was the method, and the copy in TCRdb shows in-frame clones only, minus some. The sample has about 73,000 clones; approximately 75% are singletons. The J gene is TRBJ1-2, the V gene TRBV7-2; D possibly corresponds to TRBD1 (5 bases). This receptor was obtained from a human donor who received a COVID-19 vaccine. The source was CD4+ T cells from PBMCs cultured with HCoV-NL63 spike peptides, collected before COVID-19 vaccination. This CDR3 reads CASSLVGDWDYGYTF. In DNA, the CDR3 is TGTGCCAGCAGCTTAGTGGGGGATTGGGACTATGGCTACACCTTC.